This T cell receptor (beta chain) emerged from a study of T cell responses to AZD1222 COVID-19 vaccine. Findings and limits, study-wide: Spike-specific TCR breadth rose after two AZD1222 doses, and depth rose as well. Researchers report vaccine-associated CD4 TCRs spanning spike, with dominance at 160-218 and 743-854. Only a handful of people who got AZD1222 tested seropositive at baseline.

The CDR3 covers 15 residues. Trimming took 4 bases from V and 0 from J; bases not matched to a gene: 3. The V gene's germline CDR1 is SGHRS and CDR2 YFSETQ. The repertoire was sequenced with immunoSEQ multiplex PCR; TCRdb's copy has only in-frame clones and lacks some. The sample has some 150,000 clones; 93% are singletons. As concerns this clone: The antigen is unknown.

This receptor was taken from an adult in good health. The sample here was peripheral blood, taken on day 0 of AZD1222 vaccination. This rearrangement joins TRBV5-1 to TRBJ2-1; 8 nucleotides align to TRBD2. The CDR3 sequence: CASSEGTSSYNEQFF. The CDR3, as DNA: TGCGCCAGCAGCGAAGGGACTAGCTCCTACAATGAGCAGTTCTTC.